This is a list of T cell receptor beta chains from one sample in a study of beta chain features in type 1 diabetes. Measured with immunoSEQ multiplex PCR; TCRdb has only the in-frame clones, and not every one. The sample yields around 160,000 clones, roughly 65% seen once. Sequences were obtained from naive CD4+ T cells from blood. These TCRs come from a man aged 25 to 40 with type 1 diabetes. Each CDR3 is given with its conserved first and last residue. D genes are given only for firm matches. Size is omitted from some rows. Given values are once, few, many or a class for expanded clones.

J gene	clone size	V gene	D gene	CDR3 DNA	CDR3 protein
TRBJ1-4	few	TRBV21-1	.	TGTGCCAGCAGCGGGAGGACGGGTGAAAAACTGTTTTTT	CASSGRTGEKLFF
TRBJ2-7	.	TRBV5-4	.	TGTGCCAGCAGCTTGGATCGTATCGAGCAGTACTTC	CASSLDRIEQYF
TRBJ1-1	.	TRBV4-2	.	TGTGCCAGCAGCTTCGAATCGGAGCAGGCGGCTTTCTTT	CASSFESEQAAFF
TRBJ2-7	.	TRBV28	TRBD1	TGTGCCAGCAGTTCAGGGGACAGGCCCTACGAGCAGTACTTC	CASSSGDRPYEQYF
TRBJ2-5	.	TRBV6-5	TRBD1	TGTGCCAGCAGTCCGGGACAGCAAGAGACCCAGTACTTC	CASSPGQQETQYF
TRBJ1-1	.	TRBV29-1	TRBD1	TGCAGCGTTAAGGGGGCAAGTATGAACACTGAAGCTTTCTTT	CSVKGASMNTEAFF
TRBJ2-1	.	TRBV9	TRBD1	TGTGCCAGCAGCGGGTCTTCAGGGGGCGATGGGCAGTTCTTC	CASSGSSGGDGQFF
TRBJ2-3	.	TRBV5-1	.	TGCGCCAGCAGCTTTAGCACAGATACGCAGTATTTT	CASSFSTDTQYF
TRBJ2-3	.	TRBV29-1	.	TGCAGCGCCGGCCCTCTCACAGATACGCAGTATTTT	CSAGPLTDTQYF
TRBJ2-1	.	TRBV10-3	TRBD2	TGTGCCATCAGTGCTAGCGGGCAGAGGGATGAGCAGTTCTTC	CAISASGQRDEQFF
TRBJ2-1	.	TRBV4-2	.	TGTGCCAGCAGCCAAGATCGGGCGCAGTTCTTC	CASSQDRAQFF